The entry that follows covers one TCR beta chain sequence. Its antigen remains unknown. V was clipped by 0 bases and J by 2 bases, with 11 bases between them. The CDR3 runs to 15 residues. CDR1 is SGHNT and CDR2 is YYREEE in the germline V gene (reference sequence). Time point denoted: week 47, end of study. It was 300 ug of mutant IDH1 20-mer peptide that made up each vaccine dose, given with topical imiquimod. Assay: immunoSEQ multiplex PCR; the TCRdb copy retains only in-frame clones and omits some. The repertoire holds 75,000 to 95,000 clones, with under 90% as singletons. This record comes from a study of a mutant IDH1 vaccine in newly diagnosed glioma. At the level of the study: Vaccinations were initiated 4-6 weeks following radiotherapy alone, or were given together with temozolomide cycles. Former treatment meant radiotherapy, temozolomide, or both; the majority had gotten both. Participants attended visit V12, the safety follow-up, at week 35, and then attended visit V13 at week 47.

This clonotype originated in a woman aged 50 to 60 with glioma. Sample: PBMCs, taken from a glioma patient whose treatment included an IDH1 peptide vaccine. The chain has TRBV5-4 and TRBJ1-1; perhaps TRBD1 as D (5 bases). The CDR3 sequence is CASSLGRGGNTEAFF. DNA for the CDR3: TGTGCCAGCAGCTTGGGGAGGGGAGGAAACACTGAAGCTTTCTTT.